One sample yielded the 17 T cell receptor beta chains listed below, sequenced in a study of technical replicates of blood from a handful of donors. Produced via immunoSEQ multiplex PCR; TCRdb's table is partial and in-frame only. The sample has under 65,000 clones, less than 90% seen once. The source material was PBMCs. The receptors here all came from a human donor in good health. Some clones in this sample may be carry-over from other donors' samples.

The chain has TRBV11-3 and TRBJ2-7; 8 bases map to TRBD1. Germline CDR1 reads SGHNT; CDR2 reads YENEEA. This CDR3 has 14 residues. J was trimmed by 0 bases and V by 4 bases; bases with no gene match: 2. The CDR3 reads CASSSGQDSYEQYF. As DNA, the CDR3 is TGTGCCAGCAGCTCGGGACAGGACTCCTACGAGCAGTACTTC.

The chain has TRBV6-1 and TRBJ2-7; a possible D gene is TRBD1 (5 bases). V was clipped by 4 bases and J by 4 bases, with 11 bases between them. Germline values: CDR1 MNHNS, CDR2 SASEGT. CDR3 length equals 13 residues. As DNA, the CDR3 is TGTGCCAGCAGTGTAACCCAGGGTTACGAGCAGTACTTC. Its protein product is CASSVTQGYEQYF.

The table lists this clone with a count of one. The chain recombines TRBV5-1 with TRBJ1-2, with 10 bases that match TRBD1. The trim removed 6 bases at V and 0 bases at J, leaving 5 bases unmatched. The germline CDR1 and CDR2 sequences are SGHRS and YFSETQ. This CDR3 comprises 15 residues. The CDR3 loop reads CASTLGQGTNYGYTF. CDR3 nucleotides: TGCGCCAGCACCCTGGGACAGGGGACTAACTATGGCTACACCTTC.

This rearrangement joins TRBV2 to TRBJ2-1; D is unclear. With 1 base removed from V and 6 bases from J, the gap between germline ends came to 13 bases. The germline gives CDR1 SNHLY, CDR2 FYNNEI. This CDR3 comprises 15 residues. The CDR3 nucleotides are TGTGCCAGCAGTGAAGTTTCTAACCCCTCCAATGAGCAGTTCTTC. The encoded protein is CASSEVSNPSNEQFF. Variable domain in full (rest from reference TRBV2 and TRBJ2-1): EPEVTQTPSHQVTQMGQEVILRCVPISNHLYFYWYRQILGQKVEFLVSFYNNEISEKSEIFDDQFSVERPDGSNFTLKIRSTKLEDSAMYFCASSEVSNPSNEQFFGPGTRLTVL.

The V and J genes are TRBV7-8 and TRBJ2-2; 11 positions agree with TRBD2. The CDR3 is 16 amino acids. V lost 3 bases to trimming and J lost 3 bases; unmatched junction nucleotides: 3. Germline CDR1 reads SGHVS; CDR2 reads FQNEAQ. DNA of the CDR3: TGTGCCAGCAGCTTCACTAGCGGGAGAGACACCGGGGAGCTGTTTTTT. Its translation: CASSFTSGRDTGELFF. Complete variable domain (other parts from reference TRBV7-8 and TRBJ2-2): GAGVSQSPRYKVAKRGQDVALRCDPISGHVSLFWYQQALGQGPEFLTYFQNEAQLDKSGLPSDRFFAERPEGSVSTLKIQRTQQEDSAVYLCASSFTSGRDTGELFFGEGSRLTVL.

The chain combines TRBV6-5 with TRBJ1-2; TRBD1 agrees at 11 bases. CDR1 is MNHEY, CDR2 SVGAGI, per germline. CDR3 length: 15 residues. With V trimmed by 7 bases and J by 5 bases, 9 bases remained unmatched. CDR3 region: CASTLGQGVWYGYTF. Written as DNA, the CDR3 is TGTGCCAGCACCCTGGGACAGGGGGTGTGGTATGGCTACACCTTC.

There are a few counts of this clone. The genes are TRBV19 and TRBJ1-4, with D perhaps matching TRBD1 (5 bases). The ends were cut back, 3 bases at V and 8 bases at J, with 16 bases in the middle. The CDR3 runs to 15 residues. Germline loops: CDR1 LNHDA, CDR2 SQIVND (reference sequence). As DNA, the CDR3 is TGTGCCAGTAGTATGCGGGGCGGGGCTGGGGAAAAACTGTTTTTT. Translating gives CASSMRGGAGEKLFF.

In nucleotides, the CDR3 is TGTGCCTGGAGTGCAAACAGGGGTTTTCGAACTGAAGCTTTCTTT. Its translation is CAWSANRGFRTEAFF. The chain carries TRBV30 and TRBJ1-1; 7 bases are shared with TRBD1. The CDR3 is made up of 15 amino acids. V trimming: 1 base; J trimming: 5 bases; junction bases outside the gene matches: 10. The germline gives CDR1 GTSNPN, CDR2 SVGIG (reference sequence).

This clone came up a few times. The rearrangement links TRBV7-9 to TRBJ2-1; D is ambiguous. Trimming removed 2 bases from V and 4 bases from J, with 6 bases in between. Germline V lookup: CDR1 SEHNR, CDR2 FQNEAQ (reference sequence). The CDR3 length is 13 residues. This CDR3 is CASSLMEYNEQFF. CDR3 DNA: TGTGCCAGCAGCTTAATGGAGTACAATGAGCAGTTCTTC.

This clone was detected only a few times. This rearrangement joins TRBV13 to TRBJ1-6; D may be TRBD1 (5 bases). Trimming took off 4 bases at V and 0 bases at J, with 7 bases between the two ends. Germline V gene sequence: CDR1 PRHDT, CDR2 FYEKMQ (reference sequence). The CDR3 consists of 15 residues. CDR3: CASSSGSSYNSPLHF. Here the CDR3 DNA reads TGTGCCAGCAGCTCAGGGAGCTCCTATAATTCACCCCTCCACTTT.

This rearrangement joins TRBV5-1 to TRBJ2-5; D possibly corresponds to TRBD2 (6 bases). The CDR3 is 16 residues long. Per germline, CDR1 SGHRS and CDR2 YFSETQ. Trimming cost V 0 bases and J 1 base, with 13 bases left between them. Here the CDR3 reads CASSLGFGRIQETQYF. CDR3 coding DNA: TGCGCCAGCAGCTTGGGTTTTGGGAGGATCCAAGAGACCCAGTACTTC.

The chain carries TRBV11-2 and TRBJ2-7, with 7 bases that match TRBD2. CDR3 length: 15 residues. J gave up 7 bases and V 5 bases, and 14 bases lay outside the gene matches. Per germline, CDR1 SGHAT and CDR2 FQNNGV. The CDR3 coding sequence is TGTGCCAGCAGCCGTGGGGTAGCGGGCTCAGGGGAGCAGTACTTC. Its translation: CASSRGVAGSGEQYF.

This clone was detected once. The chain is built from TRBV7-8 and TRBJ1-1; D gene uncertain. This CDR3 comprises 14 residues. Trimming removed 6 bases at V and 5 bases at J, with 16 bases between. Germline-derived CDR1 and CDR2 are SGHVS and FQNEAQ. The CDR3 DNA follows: TGTGCCAGCAGGTTAAGGGAGGATCTAACTGAAGCTTTCTTT. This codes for CASRLREDLTEAFF.

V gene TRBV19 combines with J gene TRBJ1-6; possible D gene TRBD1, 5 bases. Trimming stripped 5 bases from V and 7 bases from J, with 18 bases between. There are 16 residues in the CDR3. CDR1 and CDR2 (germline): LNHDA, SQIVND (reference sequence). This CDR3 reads CASSGDGGYANSPLHF. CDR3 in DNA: TGTGCCAGTAGTGGGGACGGAGGGTACGCGAATTCACCCCTCCACTTT. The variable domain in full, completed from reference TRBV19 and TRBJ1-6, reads DGGITQSPKYLFRKEGQNVTLSCEQNLNHDAMYWYRQDPGQGLRLIYYSQIVNDFQKGDIAEGYSVSREKKESFPLTVTSAQKNPTAFYLCASSGDGGYANSPLHFGNGTRLTVT.

In nucleotides, the CDR3 is TGTGCCAGCAGCTTAAGCGGGACCCACAATGAGCAGTTCTTC. This sequence encodes CASSLSGTHNEQFF. V gene TRBV7-2 combines with J gene TRBJ2-1; 7 nucleotides match TRBD2. Trimming cost V 2 bases and J 5 bases; bases outside gene matches: 3. The CDR3 has 14 residues. Germline V lookup: CDR1 SGHTA, CDR2 FQGNSA.

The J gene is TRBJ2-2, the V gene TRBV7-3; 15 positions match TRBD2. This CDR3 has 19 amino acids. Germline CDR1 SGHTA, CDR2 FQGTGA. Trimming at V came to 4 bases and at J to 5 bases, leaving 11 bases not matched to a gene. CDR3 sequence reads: CASSSTPGLAGGRTGELFF. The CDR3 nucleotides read TGTGCCAGCAGCTCCACACCCGGACTAGCGGGGGGGCGGACCGGGGAGCTGTTTTTT.

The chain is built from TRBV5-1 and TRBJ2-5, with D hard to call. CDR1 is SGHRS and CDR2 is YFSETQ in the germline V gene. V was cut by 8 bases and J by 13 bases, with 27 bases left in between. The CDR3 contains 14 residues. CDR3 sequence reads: CASLKQSQRNTAYF. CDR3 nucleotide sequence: TGCGCCAGTTTAAAACAATCCCAGCGAAACACGGCGTACTTC. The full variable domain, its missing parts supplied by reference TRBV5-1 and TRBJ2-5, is KAGVTQTPRYLIKTRGQQVTLSCSPISGHRSVSWYQQTPGQGLQFLFEYFSETQRNKGNFPGRFSGRQFSNSRSEMNVSTLELGDSALYLCASLKQSQRNTAYFGPGTRLLVL.